Given below is one TCR beta chain in context. Its antigen is still unknown. The entry originates in a study of T cells after yellow fever vaccination. A process of 5'RACE template switching, which added a universal primer site and UMIs, was used to make TCR cDNA. Via MiXCR, TCRdb re-called the 5' RACE reads, giving one row per CDR3 protein. Of about 580,000 distinct CDR3 sequences listed, about 17% were seen once; the top ten hold around a sixth. Study-wide results and caveats: The appearance of a small share of clonotypes in both CD4 and CD8 compartments was observed. Re-detected after boosting: most primary clones, 95% to 98% of CD4 and roughly 88% of CD8.

Germline V gene lookup returns CDR1 LGHNA and CDR2 YNFKEQ. This CDR3 spans 18 amino acids. V was shortened by 3 bases and J by 8 bases, with 28 bases between the two germline ends. This chain connects TRBV4-2 to TRBJ1-1; the D gene is possibly TRBD1 (5 bases). This receptor was identified in a young man who received the YFV17D yellow fever vaccine. The specimen was PBMCs, collected 5 days after the first yellow fever vaccination. CDR3: CASSQERLGYIGDVEAFF. CDR3 DNA: TGTGCCAGCAGCCAGGAAAGGTTAGGTTACATTGGGGACGTGGAAGCTTTCTTT.